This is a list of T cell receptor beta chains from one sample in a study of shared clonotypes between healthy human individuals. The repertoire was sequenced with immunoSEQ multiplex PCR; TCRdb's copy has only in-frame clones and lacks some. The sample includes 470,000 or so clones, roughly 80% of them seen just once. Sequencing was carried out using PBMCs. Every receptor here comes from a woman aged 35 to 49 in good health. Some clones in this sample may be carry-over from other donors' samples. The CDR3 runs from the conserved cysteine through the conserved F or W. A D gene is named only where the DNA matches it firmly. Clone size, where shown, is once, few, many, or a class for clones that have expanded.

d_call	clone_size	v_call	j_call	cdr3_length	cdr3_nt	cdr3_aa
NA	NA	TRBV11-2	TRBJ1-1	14	TGTGCCAGCAGCTTAGATCTATTAAACACTGAAGCTTTCTTT	CASSLDLLNTEAFF
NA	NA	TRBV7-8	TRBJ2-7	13	TGTGCCAGCAGCTTGGGATTATTCTACGAGCAGTACTTC	CASSLGLFYEQYF
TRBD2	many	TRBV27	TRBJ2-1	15	TGTGCCAGCAGCTCAGCGGGAGGGGCGCAGAATGAGCAGTTCTTC	CASSSAGGAQNEQFF
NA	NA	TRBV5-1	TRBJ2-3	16	TGCGCCAGCAGCTTGGGCTTTGGTTCATACACAGATACGCAGTATTTT	CASSLGFGSYTDTQYF
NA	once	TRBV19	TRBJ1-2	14	TGTGCCAGTAGTATAGGAGGTTACAGCTATGGCTACACCTTC	CASSIGGYSYGYTF
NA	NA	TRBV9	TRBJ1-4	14	TGTGCCAGCAGTTCAGGGGCGGAAAATGAAAAACTGTTTTTT	CASSSGAENEKLFF
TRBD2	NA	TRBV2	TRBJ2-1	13	TGTGCCAGTACGGGACTAAACTACAATGAGCAGTTCTTC	CASTGLNYNEQFF
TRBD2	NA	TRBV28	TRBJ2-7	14	TGTGCCAGCAGAAAGCGGGAGAGGTCCTACGAGCAGTACTTC	CASRKRERSYEQYF
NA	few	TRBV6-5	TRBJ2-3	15	TGTGCCAGCAGCCCCTTGACAGTTCGGACAGATACGCAGTATTTT	CASSPLTVRTDTQYF
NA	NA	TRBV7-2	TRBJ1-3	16	TGTGCCAGCAGCTTAGTCGCAGGGAGCTCTGGAAACACCATATATTTT	CASSLVAGSSGNTIYF
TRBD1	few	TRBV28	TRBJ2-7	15	TGTGCCAGCAGTTTCGGGGGACAGGGAGCCTACGAGCAGTACTTC	CASSFGGQGAYEQYF
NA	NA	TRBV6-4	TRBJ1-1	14	TGTGCCAGCAGTGACTCGTCAGGGAGCCGCGTAGCTTTCTTT	CASSDSSGSRVAFF
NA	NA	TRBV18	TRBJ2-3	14	TGTGCCAGCTCACCAGACAGATCGACAGATACGCAGTATTTT	CASSPDRSTDTQYF
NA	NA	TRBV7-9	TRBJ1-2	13	TGTGCCAGCAGCCGGACAGACCCGTATGGCTACACCTTC	CASSRTDPYGYTF
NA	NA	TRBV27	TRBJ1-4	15	TGTGCCAGCAGTTGGACCGGACAGTCTAATGAAAAACTGTTTTTT	CASSWTGQSNEKLFF
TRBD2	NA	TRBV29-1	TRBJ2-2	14	TGCAGCGTTGGGACTAGCGGGAGGGTCGGGGAGCTGTTTTTT	CSVGTSGRVGELFF
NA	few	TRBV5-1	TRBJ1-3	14	TGCGCCAGCAGCCTCGGGATCTCTGGAAACACCATATATTTT	CASSLGISGNTIYF
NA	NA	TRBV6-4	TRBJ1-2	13	TGTGCCAGCAGTGACCAGGGGACGGGTGGCTACACCTTC	CASSDQGTGGYTF
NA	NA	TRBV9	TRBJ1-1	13	TGTGCCAGCAGCGGGATAGGGAACACTGAAGCTTTCTTT	CASSGIGNTEAFF
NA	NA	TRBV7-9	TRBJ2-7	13	TGTGCCAGCAGCTTCGGAGTCTCCTACGAGCAGTACTTC	CASSFGVSYEQYF
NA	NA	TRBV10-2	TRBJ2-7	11	TGCGCCAGCAGTGATTACAGCGAGCAGTACTTC	CASSDYSEQYF
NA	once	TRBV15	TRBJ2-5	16	TGTGCCACCAGCAGAGATCTGAATAGTCGTTTGGAGACCCAGTACTTC	CATSRDLNSRLETQYF
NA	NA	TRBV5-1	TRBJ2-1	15	TGCGCCAGCAGCTTGGTCTTGGGGGCCCTGGTGGAGCAGTTCTTC	CASSLVLGALVEQFF
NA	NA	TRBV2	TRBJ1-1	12	TGTGCCAGCGGCCCCGGGGCCGGTGAAGCTTTCTTT	CASGPGAGEAFF
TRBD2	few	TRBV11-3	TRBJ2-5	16	TGTGCCAGCAGCAAGGGACTAGCGGGAGGGGAAGAGACCCAGTACTTC	CASSKGLAGGEETQYF
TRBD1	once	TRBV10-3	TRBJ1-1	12	TGTGCCATCAGGGACAGGGGCACTGAAGCTTTCTTT	CAIRDRGTEAFF
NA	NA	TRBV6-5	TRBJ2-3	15	TGTGCCAGCAGTCCCTCGGGGGTCAGCACAGATACGCAGTATTTT	CASSPSGVSTDTQYF
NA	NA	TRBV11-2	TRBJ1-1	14	TGTGCCAGCAGCTTAGATACCCAGTTGCAACGGGCTTTCTTT	CASSLDTQLQRAFF
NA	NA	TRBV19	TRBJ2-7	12	TGTGCCAGTAGTCCAGGGCGCTACGAGCAGTACTTC	CASSPGRYEQYF
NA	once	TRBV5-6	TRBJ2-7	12	TGTGCCAGCAGCCACGACACTGGCGAGCAGTACTTC	CASSHDTGEQYF
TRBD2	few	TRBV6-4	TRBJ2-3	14	TGTGCCAGCAGTACAGCGGGAGGGGCAGATACGCAGTATTTT	CASSTAGGADTQYF
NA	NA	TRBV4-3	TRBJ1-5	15	TGCGCCAGCAGCCAAATGTTAAGGGGAGATCAGCCCCAGCATTTT	CASSQMLRGDQPQHF
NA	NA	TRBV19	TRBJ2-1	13	TGTGCCAGTAGTATATCAGCGTACAATGAGCAGTTCTTC	CASSISAYNEQFF
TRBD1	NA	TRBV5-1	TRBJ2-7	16	TGCGCCAGCAGCTCGGGGGCGGGACAGGGTTCCTACGAGCAGTACTTC	CASSSGAGQGSYEQYF
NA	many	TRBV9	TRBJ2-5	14	TGTGCCAGCAGCGTAGGGCAGATCCAAGAGACCCAGTACTTC	CASSVGQIQETQYF
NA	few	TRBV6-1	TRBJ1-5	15	TGTGCCAGCAGTGGGCAGCTTAATAGCAATCAGCCCCAGCATTTT	CASSGQLNSNQPQHF
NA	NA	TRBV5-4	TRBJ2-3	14	TGTGCCAGCAGCCTGACTGGCTCGTCAGATACGCAGTATTTT	CASSLTGSSDTQYF
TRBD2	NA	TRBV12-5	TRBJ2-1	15	TGTGCTAGTGGTTTGTGGACTAGCGGGGTCAATGAGCAGTTCTTC	CASGLWTSGVNEQFF
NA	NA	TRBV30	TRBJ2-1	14	TGTGCCTGGAGTGGTGGTAGCCCGGGTAATGAGCAGTTCTTC	CAWSGGSPGNEQFF
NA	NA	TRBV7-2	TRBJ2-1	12	TGTGCCAGCAGCACCGTCTACAATGAGCAGTTCTTC	CASSTVYNEQFF
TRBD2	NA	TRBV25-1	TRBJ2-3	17	TGTGCCAGCAGTGACCCCAGTGGGGGGGGGATACGGCATACGCAGTATTTT	CASSDPSGGGIRHTQYF
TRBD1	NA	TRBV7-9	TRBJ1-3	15	TGTGCCAGCAGCCCTTGGACAGGGGCCGGAAACACCATATATTTT	CASSPWTGAGNTIYF
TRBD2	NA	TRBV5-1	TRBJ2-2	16	TGCGCCAGCAGCGTGGGACTAGCGGGGCCGGCCGGGGAGCTGTTTTTT	CASSVGLAGPAGELFF
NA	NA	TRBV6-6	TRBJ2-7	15	TGTGCCAGCAGGCGTGATTCCGGGCCCAACTACGAGCAGTACTTC	CASRRDSGPNYEQYF
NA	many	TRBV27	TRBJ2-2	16	TGTGCCAGCACGGCAAGTCACAGGGTATACACCGGGGAGCTGTTTTTT	CASTASHRVYTGELFF
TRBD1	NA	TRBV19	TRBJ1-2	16	TGTGCCAGTAAGGGGACAGGGGAGTTTGCTAACTATGGCTACACCTTC	CASKGTGEFANYGYTF
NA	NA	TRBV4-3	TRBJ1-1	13	TGCGCCAGCAGCCAAGCCCCAGGGGTGAAGGCTTTCTTT	CASSQAPGVKAFF
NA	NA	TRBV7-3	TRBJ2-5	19	TGTGCCAGCAGCTTGACCCCGGCACAGGGAGCCCCTCCGGTTGAGACCCAGTACTTC	CASSLTPAQGAPPVETQYF
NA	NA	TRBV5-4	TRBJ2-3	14	TGTGCCAGCAGCTTAGTGTCTAACACAGATACGCAGTATTTT	CASSLVSNTDTQYF
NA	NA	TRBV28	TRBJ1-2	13	TGTGCCAGCAGGGAGCCGGGACTCTATGGCTACACCTTC	CASREPGLYGYTF
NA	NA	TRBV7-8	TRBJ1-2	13	TGTGCCAGCACGCGGGGACCCCATGCTGGCTACACCTTC	CASTRGPHAGYTF
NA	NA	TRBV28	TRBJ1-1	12	TGTGCCAGCAGTTTATCTCGGTCTGAAGCTTTCTTT	CASSLSRSEAFF
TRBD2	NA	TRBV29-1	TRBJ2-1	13	TGCAGCTCTCAGGGACTACGGGACAATGAGCAGTTCTTC	CSSQGLRDNEQFF
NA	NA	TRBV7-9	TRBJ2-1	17	TGTGCCAGCAGCCCCCCTTTTGCGGGCGCCTCCTACAATGAGCAGTTCTTC	CASSPPFAGASYNEQFF